What follows is one T cell receptor (beta chain) and its context. This sample was included in a study of blood T cell repertoires in COVID-19. Clones were read by immunoSEQ multiplex PCR, and TCRdb kept only the in-frame ones, dropping some. This sample has some 94,000 clones; 70% to 85% occur once, and the top ten carry 20% to 25%. In germline, CDR1 is MNHEY, CDR2 SVGAGI. There are 14 residues in the CDR3. J lost 9 bases, V lost 6 bases, and 5 bases had no gene match. This chain joins TRBV6-5 and TRBJ1-6; TRBD1 agrees at 10 bases. The material sequenced was peripheral blood. This TCR was recovered from a woman aged 60-75 years in a cohort sampled during active or convalescent COVID-19. CDR3 bases: TGTGCCAGCAGCGCCCGGGACAGGGGTTCACCCCTCCACTTT. Its protein product is CASSARDRGSPLHF.